The source of this T cell receptor beta chain is a study of blood T cell repertoires in COVID-19. Study details: The study drew acute and convalescent COVID-19 samples from the United States, Italy and Spain.

TCRdb keeps only in-frame clones here, not all; method: immunoSEQ multiplex PCR. Of a few hundred thousand clones detected, around 82% appear once; the ten largest clones hold 0.87%. Germline V gene data show CDR1 as MDHEN and CDR2 as SYDVKM. The trim removed 6 bases at V and 3 bases at J, leaving 16 bases unmatched. This CDR3 is built from 17 residues. The sequence was obtained from a human donor with COVID-19, enrolled during active disease. The donor label of this sample is uncertain. Sequencing was done on a sample of peripheral blood. The chain recombines TRBV28 with TRBJ1-2; 7 bases map to TRBD1. This CDR3 is CASRLTPWRGQDYGYTF. In DNA, the CDR3 is TGTGCCAGCAGATTAACCCCCTGGAGGGGGCAGGACTATGGCTACACCTTC.